One and the same sample provided the 28 T cell receptor beta chains below, sequenced in a study of regulatory T cells in long-lasting Graves disease. Time point here: newly diagnosed GD, antithyroid drugs for less than 3 months. The TCR library was prepared using RNA isolated from PBMCs. Arm-PCR of CDR3 regions and iRepertoire HTBI primers were used to build TCR beta libraries. Via MiXCR, TCRdb re-called the multiplex PCR reads, giving one row per CDR3 protein. The sample holds around 250,000 distinct CDR3 sequences; 18% are singletons and the top ten take around 15%. These data were also reused for a study on T cells in Graves' hyperthyroidism and ophthalmopathy.

This material consisted of peripheral blood mononuclear cells (PBMCs), taken at new diagnosis, from a patient treated with antithyroid drugs. These receptor sequences come from a woman between 25 and 40 years old with Graves disease.

The chain recombines TRBV27 with TRBJ1-4, with unresolved D. The V gene's germline CDR1 is MNHEY and CDR2 SMNVEV (reference sequence). The CDR3 runs 15 residues. V lost 6 bases and J 4 bases, leaving 15 bases between the germline ends. The CDR3 spells CASRPSRAFNEKLFF. The CDR3 nucleotides read TGTGCCAGCAGACCGTCGCGGGCCTTTAATGAAAAACTGTTTTTT.

The chain links TRBV10-3 to TRBJ1-1; D remains ambiguous. This CDR3 region has 12 residues. Deletions cut 8 bases from V and 6 bases from J, with 13 bases between. Germline values: CDR1 ENHRY, CDR2 SYGVKD. CDR3 coding DNA: TGTGCCATCTTCCCTCGAGGGTCTGAAGCTTTCTTT. Residues: CAIFPRGSEAFF.

This clonotype has at least ten counts. The rearrangement joins TRBV11-2 to TRBJ2-5; TRBD2 is a possible D gene (6 bases). The CDR3 runs 15 residues. V lost 3 bases to trimming and J lost 5 bases, with 16 bases between them. Germline V gives CDR1 SGHAT, CDR2 FQNNGV. This chain's CDR3 is CASSFALASEETQYF. In DNA, the CDR3 is TGTGCCAGCAGCTTTGCACTAGCAAGTGAGGAGACCCAGTACTTC.

This chain connects TRBV6-5 to TRBJ1-2; D may be TRBD1 (5 bases). In germline, CDR1 is MNHEY, CDR2 SVGAGI. CDR3 length equals 13 residues. The V end was cut by 0 bases, the J end by 10 bases, with 12 bases between. Here the CDR3 reads CASSYSGGGDYTF. CDR3 sequence (DNA): TGTGCCAGCAGTTACTCGGGTGGGGGGGACTACACCTTC.

This clonotype has a count of ten or more. This chain uses TRBV7-8 with TRBJ1-3; D not certain. V was clipped by 0 bases and J by 4 bases, with 13 bases between them. Germline loops: CDR1 SGHVS, CDR2 FQNEAQ. The CDR3 has 16 amino acids. CDR3 loop: CASSLARRRPGNTIYF. CDR3 sequence (DNA): TGTGCCAGCAGCTTAGCGCGGAGGCGGCCGGGAAACACCATATATTTT.

In its sample, this clonotype was seen many times. The chain employs TRBV7-9 and TRBJ1-2; D is unclear. CDR3 length: 15 amino acids. The germline gives CDR1 SEHNR, CDR2 FQNEAQ (reference sequence). Trimming shortened V by 5 bases and J by 2 bases, and 15 bases separated the two germline ends. The CDR3 is CASSTPGITNYGYTF. The CDR3 DNA sequence: TGTGCCAGCAGCACCCCGGGGATAACCAACTATGGCTACACCTTC.

As regards this clonotype: A far bigger clonotype differs at one base, so this is likely a read error. The rearrangement joins TRBV7-3 to TRBJ1-1, with D unclear. V was clipped by 2 bases and J by 11 bases, with 24 bases between them. This CDR3 comprises 16 residues. Germline CDR1 SGHTA, CDR2 FQGTGA. CDR3 residues: CASSLGQDWRSLRAFF. In DNA form, the CDR3 reads TGTGCCAGCAGCTTAGGGCAGGATTGGAGATCACTTCGGGCTTTCTTT.

This clonotype was detected ten times or more. This chain joins TRBV20-1 and TRBJ2-7, with 9 bases aligning to TRBD2. The germline CDR1 and CDR2 sequences are DFQATT and SNEGSKA (reference sequence). V shed 3 bases and J 2 bases; nucleotides not matched to a gene: 8. This CDR3 spans 15 amino acids. In DNA, the CDR3 is TGCAGTGCTAGGCCCCTGAGCGGGGGGACCTACGAGCAGTACTTC. Protein product: CSARPLSGGTYEQYF.

This clonotype was observed at least ten times. The gene calls are TRBV7-2 and TRBJ1-3; D remains unclear. Trimming pared 2 bases from V and 4 bases from J, leaving 15 bases between. This CDR3 has 16 residues. The germline V gene has CDR1 SGHTA and CDR2 FQGNSA. CDR3 loop: CASSLRGLSAGNTIYF. CDR3 nucleotide sequence: TGTGCCAGCAGCTTAAGAGGTCTCTCTGCAGGAAACACCATATATTTT.

This clonotype was seen repeatedly, ten times or more. The chain employs TRBV5-1 and TRBJ2-1; tentatively, D is TRBD2 (6 bases). The germline V gene encodes CDR1 SGHRS and CDR2 YFSETQ. The CDR3 runs to 14 residues. The V end was cut by 3 bases, the J end by 7 bases, with 14 bases between. In DNA, the CDR3 is TGCGCCAGCAGCTCTGGCGGGGCTTTGAATGAGCAGTTCTTC. Translation: CASSSGGALNEQFF.

At least ten counts were recorded for this clonotype. A junction end diverges from the germline sequence, so it may reflect a read error. The V and J genes are TRBV12-3 or TRBV12-4 and TRBJ1-5; D ambiguous. This CDR3 has 14 residues. This CDR3 reads CASSLVGLNQPQHF. The CDR3 bases are TGTGCCAGCAGCTTAGTAGGCCTCAATCAGCCCCAGCATTTT.

This chain uses TRBV11-2 with TRBJ2-2, with 8 bases lining up with TRBD2. With 7 bases clipped from V and 6 bases from J, the junction kept 7 bases outside the gene matches. Germline loops: CDR1 SGHAT, CDR2 FQNNGV. The length of the CDR3 is 14 residues. The CDR3 region has the DNA TGTGCCAGCACCATCGGGGGGGGTGCCGGGGAGCTGTTTTTT. Its translation: CASTIGGGAGELFF.

There are many counts of this clonotype. This chain joins TRBV3-1 and TRBJ1-6; D is ambiguous. The ends were cut back, 1 base at V and 9 bases at J, with 7 bases in the middle. The germline V gene has CDR1 LGHDT and CDR2 YNNKEL (reference sequence). The CDR3 totals 13 residues. The CDR3 DNA sequence: TGTGCCAGCAGCCAAGGGTCTAGTTCACCCCTCCACTTT. This codes for CASSQGSSSPLHF.

This clonotype has a count of ten or more. V gene TRBV20-1 combines with J gene TRBJ1-2; TRBD1 agrees at 8 bases. Germline V lookup: CDR1 DFQATT, CDR2 SNEGSKA (reference sequence). The CDR3 extends over 13 amino acids. V shed 6 bases, J shed 4 bases, and the junction held 7 bases outside the gene matches. CDR3 amino acids: CSASTGALYGYTF. The CDR3 region has the DNA TGCAGTGCCTCGACAGGGGCTCTCTATGGCTACACCTTC.

This clonotype was counted many times. The chain carries TRBV18 and TRBJ2-3, with 9 positions matching TRBD1. This CDR3 comprises 15 residues. V lost 0 bases, J lost 5 bases, and 3 bases stayed unmatched. Germline CDR1 reads KGHSH; CDR2 reads LQKENI. The chain's CDR3 is CASSPPGTGLDTQYF. The CDR3 coding sequence is TGTGCCAGCTCACCACCCGGGACAGGGTTAGATACGCAGTATTTT.

This clonotype was observed a handful of times. V is TRBV3-1 and J is TRBJ2-3; a weak D match, TRBD2 (6 bases). The CDR3 length is 16 residues. V lost 0 bases to trimming and J lost 3 bases, with 13 bases between them. CDR1 is LGHDT and CDR2 is YNNKEL in the germline V gene (reference sequence). Here the CDR3 DNA reads TGTGCCAGCAGCCAAGATTGGGGGACTTATACAGATACGCAGTATTTT. This gives the protein CASSQDWGTYTDTQYF.

The V and J genes are TRBV5-5 and TRBJ1-3; tentative D call: TRBD1 (5 bases). The germline V gene has CDR1 SGHKS and CDR2 YYEKEE (reference sequence). The length of the CDR3 is 14 residues. The V end lost 4 bases, the J end lost 3 bases, and 11 bases lay between the germline ends. The CDR3 here is CASSQFGGGNTIYF. The CDR3 region has the DNA TGTGCCAGCAGCCAATTTGGGGGTGGAAACACCATATATTTT.

The chain employs TRBV10-3 and TRBJ2-7, with 11 bases identical to TRBD2. V lost 2 bases, J lost 2 bases, and 2 bases stayed unmatched. Germline lookup yields CDR1 ENHRY and CDR2 SYGVKD. The CDR3 length is 15 residues. The CDR3 coding sequence is TGTGCCATCAGTGAGCCTAGCGGGGGGACCTACGAGCAGTACTTC. This translates into CAISEPSGGTYEQYF.

This clonotype came up many times. The genes are TRBV29-1 and TRBJ1-1, with 7 bases that match TRBD1. Germline V lookup: CDR1 SQVTM, CDR2 ANQGSEA. This CDR3 is 15 amino acids long. The junction had 7 bases not matched to a gene; V was cut back by 3 bases and J by 0 bases. The chain's CDR3 is CSVERDRFLNTEAFF. In nucleotides, the CDR3 is TGCAGCGTTGAGAGGGACAGATTCTTGAACACTGAAGCTTTCTTT.

The sample holds many counts of this clonotype. This rearrangement joins TRBV5-1 to TRBJ2-1, with a tentative D call TRBD1 (5 bases). CDR3 length equals 16 residues. Germline CDR1 is SGHRS and CDR2 is YFSETQ. V was cut by 0 bases and J by 2 bases, with 12 bases left in between. The CDR3 region has the DNA TGCGCCAGCAGCTTGGAAGACAGAGAAGCCTACAATGAGCAGTTCTTC. It yields the protein CASSLEDREAYNEQFF.

This clonotype was seen repeatedly, ten times or more. The V gene is TRBV11-2, the J gene TRBJ1-2, with 9 bases matching TRBD1. The trim removed 5 bases at V and 8 bases at J, leaving 9 bases unmatched. Germline V gives CDR1 SGHAT, CDR2 FQNNGV. The CDR3 consists of 14 residues. CDR3 nucleotide sequence: TGTGCCAGCAGCACTCGAGACAGGGGGACCGGCTACACCTTC. Translating it yields CASSTRDRGTGYTF. Based on the CDR3 plus reference TRBV11-2 and TRBJ1-2, the full variable domain is EAGVAQSPRYKIIEKRQSVAFWCNPISGHATLYWYQQILGQGPKLLIQFQNNGVVDDSQLPKDRFSAERLKGVDSTLKIQPAKLEDSAVYLCASSTRDRGTGYTFGSGTRLTVV.

About this clonotype: This likely traces to a read error, being one base from a far larger clone. The chain couples TRBV27 to TRBJ1-2, with D possibly TRBD1 on 5 matching bases. The CDR3 loop spans 15 amino acids. In germline, CDR1 is MNHEY, CDR2 SMNVEV (reference sequence). V was trimmed by 5 bases and J by 3 bases, leaving 16 bases between them. The CDR3 protein is CASSTSGRGDYGYTF. DNA of the CDR3: TGTGCCAGCAGTACCTCGGGACGGGGGGACTATGGCTACACCTTC.

This clonotype was picked up many times. The chain combines TRBV9 with TRBJ1-1; a possible D gene is TRBD1 (5 bases). The germline V gene encodes CDR1 SGDLS and CDR2 YYNGEE. The CDR3 has 14 residues. V lost 4 bases to trimming and J lost 5 bases, with 15 bases between them. CDR3 residues: CASSPGTVLTEAFF. For the CDR3, the DNA is TGTGCCAGCAGCCCGGGGACGGTTCTAACTGAAGCTTTCTTT.

J is TRBJ2-1 and V is TRBV3-1, with 10 bases lining up with TRBD1. The tail of the sequence fits TRBJ2-5 better, so the J call may be wrong. The CDR3 is 15 amino acids. Per germline, CDR1 LGHDT and CDR2 YNNKEL (reference sequence). The CDR3 reads CASTPDRGVGETQYF. The CDR3 DNA follows: TGTGCCAGCACCCCGGACAGGGGGGTTGGGGAGACCCAGTACTTC.

Turning to this clonotype: This is likely an artifact of a read error, given a far larger clone one base away. V is TRBV12-3 or TRBV12-4 and J is TRBJ2-3; a weak D match, TRBD1 (5 bases). The J call may be mistaken, given a closer DNA end match to TRBJ2-7. The CDR3 consists of 15 residues. Here the CDR3 DNA reads TGTGCCAGCAGTTTATTTCCCAGGGCCTACTACGAGCAGTACTTC. Amino acid sequence: CASSLFPRAYYEQYF.

This clonotype has a handful of counts. This chain's CDR3 is CASSLEQTYGYTF. The CDR3 nucleotides read TGTGCCAGCAGCTTGGAACAGACGTATGGCTACACCTTC. This chain joins TRBV5-5 and TRBJ1-2; no firm D call. The germline V and J ends were trimmed by 0 bases and 5 bases, with 8 bases remaining between them. Germline V gene lookup returns CDR1 SGHKS and CDR2 YYEKEE (reference sequence). The CDR3 spans 13 residues.

This clonotype was recorded at least ten times. This chain joins TRBV12-3 or TRBV12-4 and TRBJ2-7; 8 bases agree with TRBD1. The CDR3 runs 15 residues. The J segment lost 0 bases and the V segment lost 5 bases, leaving 6 bases of the junction unmatched. The DNA for the CDR3 is TGTGCCAGCAGTCGCAGACAGGGGAGCTCCTACGAGCAGTACTTC. Protein: CASSRRQGSSYEQYF.

Concerning this clonotype itself: A far larger clone is one base from this, pointing to a likely read error. The V gene is TRBV3-1, the J gene TRBJ2-1, with no clear D. This CDR3 spans 13 amino acids. Germline CDR1 is LGHDT and CDR2 is YNNKEL (reference sequence). V shed 4 bases and J shed 9 bases, with 13 bases lying between them. CDR3 sequence reads: CASSRDRHGEQFF. CDR3 nucleotides: TGTGCCAGCAGCCGAGACCGGCACGGTGAGCAGTTCTTC.